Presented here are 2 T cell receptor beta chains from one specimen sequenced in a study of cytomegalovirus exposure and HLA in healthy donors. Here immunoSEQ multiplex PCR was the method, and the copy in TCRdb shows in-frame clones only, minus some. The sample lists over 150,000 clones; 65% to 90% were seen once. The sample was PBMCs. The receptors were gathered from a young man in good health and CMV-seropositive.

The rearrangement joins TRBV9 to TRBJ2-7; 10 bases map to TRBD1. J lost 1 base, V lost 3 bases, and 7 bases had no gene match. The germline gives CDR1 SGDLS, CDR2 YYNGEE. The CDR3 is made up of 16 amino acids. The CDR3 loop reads CASSAYGTGVSYEQYF. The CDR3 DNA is TGTGCCAGCAGCGCTTACGGGACAGGGGTTTCCTACGAGCAGTACTTC.

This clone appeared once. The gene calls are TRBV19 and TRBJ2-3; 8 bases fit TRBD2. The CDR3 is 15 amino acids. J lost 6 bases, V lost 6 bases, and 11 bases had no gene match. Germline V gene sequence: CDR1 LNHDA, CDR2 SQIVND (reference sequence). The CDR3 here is CASSSNGLAEDTQYF. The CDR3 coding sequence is TGTGCCAGTAGCAGCAACGGACTAGCTGAGGATACGCAGTATTTT.